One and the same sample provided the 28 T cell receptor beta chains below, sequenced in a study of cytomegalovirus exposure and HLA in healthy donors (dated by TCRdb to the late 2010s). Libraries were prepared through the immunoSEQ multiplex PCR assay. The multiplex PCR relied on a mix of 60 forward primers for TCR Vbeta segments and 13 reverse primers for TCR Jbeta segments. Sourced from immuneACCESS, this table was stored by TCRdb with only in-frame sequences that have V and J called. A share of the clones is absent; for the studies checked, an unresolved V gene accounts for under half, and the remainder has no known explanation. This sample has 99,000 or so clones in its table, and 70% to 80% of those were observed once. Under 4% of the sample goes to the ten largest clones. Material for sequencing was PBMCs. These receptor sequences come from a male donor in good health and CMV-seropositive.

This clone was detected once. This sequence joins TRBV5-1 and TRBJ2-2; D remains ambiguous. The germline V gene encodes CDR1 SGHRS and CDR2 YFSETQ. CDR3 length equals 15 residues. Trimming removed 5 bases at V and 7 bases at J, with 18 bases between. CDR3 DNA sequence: TGCGCCAGCAGTTCCCTCCTTGAGACAAGCGGGGAGCTGTTTTTT. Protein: CASSSLLETSGELFF.

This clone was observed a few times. CDR3 in amino acids: CASSYSADSNTEAFF. As DNA, the CDR3 is TGTGCCAGCAGTTACTCGGCGGACAGTAACACTGAAGCTTTCTTT. The J gene is TRBJ1-1, the V gene TRBV6-6; D perhaps matches TRBD1 (6 bases). Germline V lookup: CDR1 MNHNY, CDR2 SVGAGI (reference sequence). The CDR3 is 15 residues long. With 0 bases removed from V and 2 bases from J, the gap between germline ends came to 10 bases.

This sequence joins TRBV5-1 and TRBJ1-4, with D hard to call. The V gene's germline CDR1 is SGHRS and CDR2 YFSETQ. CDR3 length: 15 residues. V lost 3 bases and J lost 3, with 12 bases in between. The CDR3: CASSSNGVPNEKLFF. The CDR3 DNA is TGCGCCAGCAGCTCAAACGGGGTTCCTAATGAAAAACTGTTTTTT.

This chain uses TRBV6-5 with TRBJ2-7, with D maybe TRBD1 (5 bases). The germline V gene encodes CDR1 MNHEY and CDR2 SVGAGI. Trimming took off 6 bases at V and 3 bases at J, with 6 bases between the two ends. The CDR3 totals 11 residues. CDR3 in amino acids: CASSRDYEQYF. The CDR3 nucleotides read TGTGCCAGCAGCAGGGACTACGAGCAGTACTTC.

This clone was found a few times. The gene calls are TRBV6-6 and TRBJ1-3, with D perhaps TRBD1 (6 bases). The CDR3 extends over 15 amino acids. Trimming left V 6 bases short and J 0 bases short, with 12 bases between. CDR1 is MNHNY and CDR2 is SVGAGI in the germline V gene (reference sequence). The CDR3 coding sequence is TGTGCCAGCAGCCCAGTACAGGGCTCTGGAAACACCATATATTTT. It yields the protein CASSPVQGSGNTIYF.

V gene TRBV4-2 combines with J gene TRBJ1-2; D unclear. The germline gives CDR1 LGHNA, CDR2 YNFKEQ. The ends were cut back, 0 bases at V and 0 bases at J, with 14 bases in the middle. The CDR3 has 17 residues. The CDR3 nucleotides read TGTGCCAGCAGCCAAGATCAGTATGTTTCAGCTAACTATGGCTACACCTTC. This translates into CASSQDQYVSANYGYTF.

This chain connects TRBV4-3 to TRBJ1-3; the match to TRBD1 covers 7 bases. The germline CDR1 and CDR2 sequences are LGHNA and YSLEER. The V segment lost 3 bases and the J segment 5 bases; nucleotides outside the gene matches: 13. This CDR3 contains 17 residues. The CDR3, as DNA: TGCGCCAGCAGCCACAGTGGGACAGCCGGCCAACGAAACACCATATATTTT. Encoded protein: CASSHSGTAGQRNTIYF.

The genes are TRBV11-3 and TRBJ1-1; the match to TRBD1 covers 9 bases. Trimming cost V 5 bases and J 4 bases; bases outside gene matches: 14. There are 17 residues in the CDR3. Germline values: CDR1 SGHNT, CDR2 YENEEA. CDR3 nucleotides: TGTGCCAGCAGCCACACAGGGGGCGCGTGGGGCATCACTGAAGCTTTCTTT. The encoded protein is CASSHTGGAWGITEAFF. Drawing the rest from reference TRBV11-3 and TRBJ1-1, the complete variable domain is EAGVVQSPRYKIIEKKQPVAFWCNPISGHNTLYWYLQNLGQGPELLIRYENEEAVDDSQLPKDRFSAERLKGVDSTLKIQPAELGDSAVYLCASSHTGGAWGITEAFFGQGTRLTVV.

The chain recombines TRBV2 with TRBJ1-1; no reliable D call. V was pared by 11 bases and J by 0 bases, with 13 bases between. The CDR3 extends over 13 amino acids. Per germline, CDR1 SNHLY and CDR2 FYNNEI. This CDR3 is CASFGDMNTEAFF. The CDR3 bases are TGTGCCTCGTTCGGGGATATGAACACTGAAGCTTTCTTT.

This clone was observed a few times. The CDR3 bases are TGTGCCAGCAGCTTAGGACTAGGTACGGATAGCTCTGGGGCCAACGTCCTGACTTTC. Residues: CASSLGLGTDSSGANVLTF. The rearrangement joins TRBV7-9 to TRBJ2-6, with TRBD2 as a possible D gene (6 bases). The CDR3 is 19 residues long. Trimming removed 1 base from V and 0 bases from J, with 16 bases in between. Germline CDR1 and CDR2: SEHNR and FQNEAQ (reference sequence). Supplemented by reference TRBV7-9 and TRBJ2-6, the full variable domain reads DTGVSQNPRHKITKRGQNVTFRCDPISEHNRLYWYRQTLGQGPEFLTYFQNEAQLEKSRLLSDRFSAERPKGSFSTLEIQRTEQGDSAMYLCASSLGLGTDSSGANVLTFGAGSRLTVL.

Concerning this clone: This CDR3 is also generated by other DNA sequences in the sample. The CDR3 spells CASSDGGETQYF. As DNA, the CDR3 is TGTGCCAGCAGTGACGGGGGAGAGACCCAGTACTTC. This chain joins TRBV2 and TRBJ2-5, with D possibly TRBD2 on 6 matching bases. Trimming cost V 3 bases and J 4 bases, with 6 bases left between them. Germline V lookup: CDR1 SNHLY, CDR2 FYNNEI. CDR3 length: 12 amino acids.

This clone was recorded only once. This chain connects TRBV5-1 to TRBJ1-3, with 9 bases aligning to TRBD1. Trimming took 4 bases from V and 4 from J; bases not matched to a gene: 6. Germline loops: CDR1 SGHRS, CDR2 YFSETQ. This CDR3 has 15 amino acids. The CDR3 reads CASSRTGAGGNTIYF. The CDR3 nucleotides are TGCGCCAGCAGCAGGACAGGGGCTGGGGGAAACACCATATATTTT.

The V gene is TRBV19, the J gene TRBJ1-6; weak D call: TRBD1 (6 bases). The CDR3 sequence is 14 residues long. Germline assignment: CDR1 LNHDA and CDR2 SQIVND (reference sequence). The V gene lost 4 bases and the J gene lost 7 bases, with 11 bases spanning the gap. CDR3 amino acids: CASSTFDRNSPLHF. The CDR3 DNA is TGTGCCAGTAGTACCTTCGACAGGAATTCACCCCTCCACTTT.

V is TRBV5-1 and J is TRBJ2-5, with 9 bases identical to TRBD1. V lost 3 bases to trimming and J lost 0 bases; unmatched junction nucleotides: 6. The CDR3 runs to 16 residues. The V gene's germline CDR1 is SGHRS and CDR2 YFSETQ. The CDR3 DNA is TGCGCCAGCAGCTCTACCGGGACAGGGTACCAAGAGACCCAGTACTTC. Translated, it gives CASSSTGTGYQETQYF. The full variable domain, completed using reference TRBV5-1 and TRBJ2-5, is KAGVTQTPRYLIKTRGQQVTLSCSPISGHRSVSWYQQTPGQGLQFLFEYFSETQRNKGNFPGRFSGRQFSNSRSEMNVSTLELGDSALYLCASSSTGTGYQETQYFGPGTRLLVL.

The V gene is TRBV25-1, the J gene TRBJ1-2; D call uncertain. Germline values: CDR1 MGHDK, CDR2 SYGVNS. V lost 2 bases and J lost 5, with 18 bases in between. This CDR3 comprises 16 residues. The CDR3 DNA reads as TGTGCCAGCAGTGAAGACAATCCACCGATTCTATATGGCTACACCTTC. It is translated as CASSEDNPPILYGYTF.

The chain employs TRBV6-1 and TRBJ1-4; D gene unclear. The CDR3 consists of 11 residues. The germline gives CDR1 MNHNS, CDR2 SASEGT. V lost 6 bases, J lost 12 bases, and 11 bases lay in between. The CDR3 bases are TGTGCCAGCAGACTCCACGAGGAACTGTTTTTT. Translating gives CASRLHEELFF.

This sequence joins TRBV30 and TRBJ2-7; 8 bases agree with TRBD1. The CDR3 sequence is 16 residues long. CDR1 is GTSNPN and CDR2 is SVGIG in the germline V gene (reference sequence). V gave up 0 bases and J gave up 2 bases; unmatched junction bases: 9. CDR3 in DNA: TGTGCCTGGAGTGTACGATCAGGGGGCAAAACCTACGAGCAGTACTTC. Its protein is CAWSVRSGGKTYEQYF.

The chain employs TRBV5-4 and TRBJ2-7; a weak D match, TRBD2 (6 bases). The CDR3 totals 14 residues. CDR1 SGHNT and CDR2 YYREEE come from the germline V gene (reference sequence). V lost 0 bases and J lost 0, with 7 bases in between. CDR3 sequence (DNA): TGTGCCAGCAGCTTGGGCGGGGACTCCTACGAGCAGTACTTC. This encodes CASSLGGDSYEQYF.

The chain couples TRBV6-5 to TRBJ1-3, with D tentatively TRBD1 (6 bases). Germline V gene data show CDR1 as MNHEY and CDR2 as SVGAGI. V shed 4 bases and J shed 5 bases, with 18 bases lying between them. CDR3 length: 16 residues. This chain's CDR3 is CASSSRDKGVRNTIYF. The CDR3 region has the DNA TGTGCCAGCAGTTCCCGGGACAAGGGTGTTAGAAACACCATATATTTT.

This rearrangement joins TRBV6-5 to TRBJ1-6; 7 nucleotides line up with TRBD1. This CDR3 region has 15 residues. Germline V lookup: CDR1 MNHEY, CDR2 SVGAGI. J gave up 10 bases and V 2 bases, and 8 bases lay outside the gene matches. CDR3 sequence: CASSYTRQGNSPLHF. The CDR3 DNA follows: TGTGCCAGCAGTTACACCCGACAGGGTAACTCACCCCTCCACTTT.

The DNA for the CDR3 is TGTGCCAGTAGTCCAAGGGGGGGCTATGGCTACACCTTC. Protein sequence: CASSPRGGYGYTF. The chain uses TRBV19 and TRBJ1-2, with a tentative D call TRBD1 (6 bases). V lost 5 bases, J lost 4 bases, and 11 bases lay in between. The CDR3 consists of 13 residues. Germline CDR1 and CDR2: LNHDA and SQIVND (reference sequence).

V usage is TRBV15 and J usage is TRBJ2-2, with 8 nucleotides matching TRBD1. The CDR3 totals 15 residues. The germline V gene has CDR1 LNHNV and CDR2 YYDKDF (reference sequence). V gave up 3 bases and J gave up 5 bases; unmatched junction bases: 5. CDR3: CATSRDRARTGELFF. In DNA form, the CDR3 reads TGTGCCACCAGCAGGGACAGGGCGCGTACCGGGGAGCTGTTTTTT.

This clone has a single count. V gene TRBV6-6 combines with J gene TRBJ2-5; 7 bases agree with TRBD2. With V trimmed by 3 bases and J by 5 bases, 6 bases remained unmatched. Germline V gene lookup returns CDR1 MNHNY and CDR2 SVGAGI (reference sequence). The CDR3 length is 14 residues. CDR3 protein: CASSYGGGLETQYF. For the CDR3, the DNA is TGTGCCAGCAGTTATGGCGGGGGTCTGGAGACCCAGTACTTC.

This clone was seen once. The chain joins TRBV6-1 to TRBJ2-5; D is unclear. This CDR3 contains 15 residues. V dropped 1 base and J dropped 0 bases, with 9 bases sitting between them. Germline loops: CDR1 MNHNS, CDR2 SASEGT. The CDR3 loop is CASSEESDYQETQYF. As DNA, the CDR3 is TGTGCCAGCAGTGAAGAGTCAGACTACCAAGAGACCCAGTACTTC.

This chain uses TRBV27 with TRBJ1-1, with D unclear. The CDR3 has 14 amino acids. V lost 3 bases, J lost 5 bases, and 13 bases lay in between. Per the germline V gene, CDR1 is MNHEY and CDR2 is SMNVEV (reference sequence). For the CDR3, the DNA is TGTGCCAGCAGTTTTAATCTCCGAGGAACTGAAGCTTTCTTT. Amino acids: CASSFNLRGTEAFF.

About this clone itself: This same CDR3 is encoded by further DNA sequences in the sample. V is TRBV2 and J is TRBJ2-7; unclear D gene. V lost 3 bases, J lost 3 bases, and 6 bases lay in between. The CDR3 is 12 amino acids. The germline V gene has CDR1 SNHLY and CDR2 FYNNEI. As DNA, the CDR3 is TGTGCCAGCAGTGAGGCTAGCTACGAGCAGTACTTC. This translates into CASSEASYEQYF.

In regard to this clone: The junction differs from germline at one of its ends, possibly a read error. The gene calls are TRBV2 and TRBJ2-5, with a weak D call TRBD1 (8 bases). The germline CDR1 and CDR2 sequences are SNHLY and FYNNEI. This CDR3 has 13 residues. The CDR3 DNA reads TGTGCCAACAGTCACAGGGGGGGGGAGACCCAGTACTTC. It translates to CANSHRGGETQYF. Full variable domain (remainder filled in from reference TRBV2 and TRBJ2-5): EPEVTQTPSHQVTQMGQEVILRCVPISNHLYFYWYRQILGQKVEFLVSFYNNEISEKSEIFDDQFSVERPDGSNFTLKIRSTKLEDSAMYFCANSHRGGETQYFGPGTRLLVL.

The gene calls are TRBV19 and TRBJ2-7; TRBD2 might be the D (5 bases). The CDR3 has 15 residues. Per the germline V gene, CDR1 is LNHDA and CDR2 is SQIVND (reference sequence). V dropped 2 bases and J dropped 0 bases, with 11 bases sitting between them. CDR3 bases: TGTGCCAGTAGTATATCAACGGGAAGCTCCTACGAGCAGTACTTC. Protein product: CASSISTGSSYEQYF.